Detailed here is one TCR beta chain. Antigen: not known. This specimen comes from a study of cytomegalovirus exposure and HLA in healthy donors. Study-level results: There were some public TCRs occurring in many donors, but most TCR sequences were rare. One later analysis, an examination of the 120 validation repertoires, found that first-cohort TCR clusters tended to co-occur in them. Reports showed the classifier diagnosing cytomegalovirus status with high specificity and sensitivity. The study labeled more than 150 TCR beta chains cytomegalovirus-associated.

The germline V gene encodes CDR1 SGHVS and CDR2 FNYEAQ. V was trimmed by 2 bases and J by 5 bases, leaving 6 bases between them. The CDR3 is made up of 13 amino acids. Here immunoSEQ multiplex PCR was the method, and the copy in TCRdb shows in-frame clones only, minus some. The sample contains a few hundred thousand clones, about nine tenths of which appear only once. The clonotype was recovered from a woman aged 30 to 39 in good health and CMV-seronegative. The chain employs TRBV7-6 and TRBJ2-2; D gene ambiguous. The sample consisted of PBMCs. The CDR3: CASSLLYTGELFF. For the CDR3, the DNA is TGTGCCAGCAGCTTACTATATACCGGGGAGCTGTTTTTT.